This T cell receptor beta chain was profiled in a study of blood T cell repertoires in COVID-19. Some clones are missing from TCRdb's copy, which holds only in-frame ones; the method was immunoSEQ multiplex PCR. This sample has roughly 90,000 clones, with about 85% found just once. Germline CDR1 is SGDLS and CDR2 is YYNGEE. CDR3 length: 13 amino acids. This clone was counted only a few times. At one end, the junction sequence differs from germline, possibly due to a read error. This receptor was identified in a human donor in a cohort sampled during active COVID-19. The chain uses TRBV9 and TRBJ2-1, with 9 bases fitting TRBD1. Sequenced sample: peripheral blood. The CDR3 coding sequence is TGTGCCAGCAGCGTAAACACACAGGGGGCGATGGTCTTC. Protein product: CASSVNTQGAMVF.